What follows are 11 T cell receptor beta chains derived from one specimen sequenced in a study of blood T cell repertoires in COVID-19. Only in-frame clones appear in the TCRdb table, and some are missing; sequencing was by immunoSEQ multiplex PCR. The data contain some 110,000 clones, roughly four fifths of them singletons. The material sequenced was peripheral blood. The receptors stem from a woman over 75 with active or convalescent COVID-19.

The chain couples TRBV4-1 to TRBJ1-4, with 8 nucleotides matching TRBD1. The V segment lost 6 bases and the J segment 4 bases; nucleotides outside the gene matches: 10. CDR3 length equals 16 residues. Germline V gives CDR1 MGHRA, CDR2 YSYEKL. CDR3 sequence reads: CASSRGQGLYNEKLFF. The CDR3 coding sequence is TGCGCCAGCAGTCGCGGACAGGGATTATATAATGAAAAACTGTTTTTT.

The gene calls are TRBV7-2 and TRBJ1-2, with D hard to call. The CDR3 sequence is 13 residues long. Looked up from germline, CDR1 is SGHTA and CDR2 is FQGNSA. V was clipped by 0 bases and J by 6 bases, with 8 bases between them. The CDR3 region has the DNA TGTGCCAGCAGCTTAGCGGAGGGTCATGGCTACACCTTC. Residues: CASSLAEGHGYTF.

The chain is built from TRBV6-5 and TRBJ1-6; a possible D gene is TRBD1 (5 bases). The CDR3 has 15 amino acids. V lost 6 bases, J lost 6 bases, and 15 bases lay in between. Germline loops: CDR1 MNHEY, CDR2 SVGAGI. In nucleotides, the CDR3 is TGTGCCAGCAGCACCGGGACGGAGGGTAATTCACCCCTCCACTTT. Its protein product is CASSTGTEGNSPLHF.

The chain combines TRBV15 with TRBJ2-1; a weak D match, TRBD1 (6 bases). This CDR3 has 15 residues. V was pared by 4 bases and J by 0 bases, with 10 bases between. The V gene's germline CDR1 is LNHNV and CDR2 YYDKDF (reference sequence). The CDR3 loop is CATSTGVGSYNEQFF. The CDR3 coding sequence is TGTGCCACCAGCACAGGGGTCGGCTCCTACAATGAGCAGTTCTTC.

This sequence joins TRBV18 and TRBJ1-1; 8 bases align to TRBD1. CDR3 length: 14 amino acids. V lost 3 bases and J lost 13; bases outside the gene matches: 13. Germline-derived CDR1 and CDR2 are KGHSH and LQKENI. The DNA of the CDR3 is TGTGCCAGCTCACCCAGGGGGCAGATGGATGTAGTTTTCTTT. It yields the protein CASSPRGQMDVVFF.

This chain links TRBV5-1 with TRBJ2-7; 10 nucleotides align to TRBD1. CDR3 length: 15 amino acids. CDR1 and CDR2 (germline): SGHRS, YFSETQ. The J segment lost 5 bases and the V segment lost 0 bases, leaving 5 bases of the junction unmatched. The CDR3 region has the DNA TGCGCCAGCAGCTTGGTTGACAGGGGGCGGCACGAGCAGTACTTC. This translates into CASSLVDRGRHEQYF.

The genes are TRBV6-5 and TRBJ1-1, with 7 nucleotides matching TRBD1. V lost 7 bases to trimming and J lost 3 bases; unmatched junction nucleotides: 5. Per germline, CDR1 MNHEY and CDR2 SVGAGI. This CDR3 region has 13 residues. CDR3 nucleotide sequence: TGTGCCAGCAACCCAGGGGGTTACACTGAAGCTTTCTTT. This gives the protein CASNPGGYTEAFF.

The rearrangement joins TRBV14 to TRBJ2-2; tentatively, D is TRBD2 (5 bases). From germline, CDR1 is SGHDN and CDR2 FVKESK. The V end was cut by 3 bases, the J end by 5 bases, with 16 bases between. The CDR3 runs 16 residues. CDR3 sequence: CASSQRAVGRTGELFF. CDR3 coding DNA: TGTGCCAGCAGCCAGCGAGCGGTGGGGAGAACCGGGGAGCTGTTTTTT.

The chain uses TRBV19 and TRBJ1-6; D unclear. The V end lost 5 bases, the J end lost 6 bases, and 14 bases lay between the germline ends. Germline CDR1 is LNHDA and CDR2 is SQIVND (reference sequence). The CDR3 extends over 15 amino acids. The chain's CDR3 is CASSLLRLPNSPLHF. DNA for the CDR3: TGTGCCAGTAGTCTCCTCAGGTTACCTAATTCACCCCTCCACTTT.

The J gene is TRBJ1-5, the V gene TRBV7-8, with 9 positions matching TRBD1. CDR3 length: 17 residues. The germline V gene has CDR1 SGHVS and CDR2 FQNEAQ. Trimming cost V 6 bases and J 2 bases; bases outside gene matches: 11. Here the CDR3 reads CASRGGQGWEGNQPQHF. CDR3 DNA: TGTGCCAGCAGAGGGGGACAGGGATGGGAAGGCAATCAGCCCCAGCATTTT.

The chain combines TRBV5-1 with TRBJ2-4, with TRBD1 as a possible D gene (5 bases). The CDR3 spans 13 residues. Trimming took 4 bases from V and 8 from J, leaving 13 bases between them. The germline V gene has CDR1 SGHRS and CDR2 YFSETQ. The CDR3 nucleotides are TGCGCCAGCAGCCCGGCAGGGCCGGACATTCAGTACTTC. It codes for CASSPAGPDIQYF.